This TCR beta chain was captured in a study of cytomegalovirus exposure and HLA in healthy donors. The PCR had 60 Vbeta and 13 Jbeta primers. Data came from immunoSEQ multiplex PCR; TCRdb stores just in-frame clones and leaves some out. The repertoire holds under 90,000 clones, with approximately 75% as singletons. The CDR3 covers 15 residues. Germline CDR1 and CDR2: SGHNT and YYREEE (reference sequence). The ends lost 2 bases at V and 0 bases at J; junction bases unmatched: 4. Whole-study findings and limits: By a later analysis, the bulk of CMV-associated TCR beta chains appeared HLA-restricted. The authors enumerated around 150 TCR beta chains as linked to cytomegalovirus.

Of note for this clone: The antigen remains unidentified.

V is TRBV5-4 and J is TRBJ1-1, with 7 bases matching TRBD1. The sequenced material came from PBMCs. The TCR comes from a woman aged 40 to 49 in good health and CMV-seronegative. CDR3 in DNA: TGTGCCAGCAGCTTTGTCAGGGGGTTGAACACTGAAGCTTTCTTT. Translated, it gives CASSFVRGLNTEAFF.